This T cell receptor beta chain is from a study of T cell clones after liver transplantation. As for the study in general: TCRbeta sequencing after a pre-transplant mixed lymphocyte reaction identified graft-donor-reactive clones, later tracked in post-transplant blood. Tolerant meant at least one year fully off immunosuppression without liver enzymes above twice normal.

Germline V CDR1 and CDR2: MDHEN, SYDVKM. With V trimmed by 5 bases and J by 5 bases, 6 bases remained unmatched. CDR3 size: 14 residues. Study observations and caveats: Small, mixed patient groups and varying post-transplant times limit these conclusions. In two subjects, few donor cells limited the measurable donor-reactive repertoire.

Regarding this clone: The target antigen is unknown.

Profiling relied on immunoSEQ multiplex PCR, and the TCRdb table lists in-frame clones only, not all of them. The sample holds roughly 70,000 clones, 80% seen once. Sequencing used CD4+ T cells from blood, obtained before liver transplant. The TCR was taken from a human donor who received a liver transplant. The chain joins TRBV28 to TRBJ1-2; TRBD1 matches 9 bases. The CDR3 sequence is CASSLTGGAYGYTF. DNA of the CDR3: TGTGCCAGCAGTCTTACAGGGGGCGCGTATGGCTACACCTTC.